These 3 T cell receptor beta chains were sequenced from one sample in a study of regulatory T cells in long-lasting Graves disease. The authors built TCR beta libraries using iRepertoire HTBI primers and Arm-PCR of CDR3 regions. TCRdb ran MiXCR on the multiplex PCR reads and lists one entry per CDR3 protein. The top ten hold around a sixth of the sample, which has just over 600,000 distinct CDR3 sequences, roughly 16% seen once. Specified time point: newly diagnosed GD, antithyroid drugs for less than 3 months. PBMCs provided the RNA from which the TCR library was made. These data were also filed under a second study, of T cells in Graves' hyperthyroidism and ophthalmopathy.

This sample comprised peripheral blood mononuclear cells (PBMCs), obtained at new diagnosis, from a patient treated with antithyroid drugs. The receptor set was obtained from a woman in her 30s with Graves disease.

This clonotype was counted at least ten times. The CDR3, as DNA: TGTGCCAGCAGGGGAACGGGGGTAGAGACCCAGTACTTC. Protein product: CASRGTGVETQYF. The V call is TRBV28, the J call TRBJ2-5, with D possibly TRBD2 on 6 matching bases. V lost 6 bases to trimming and J lost 4 bases, with 12 bases between them. Germline CDR1 MDHEN, CDR2 SYDVKM. This CDR3 comprises 13 residues.

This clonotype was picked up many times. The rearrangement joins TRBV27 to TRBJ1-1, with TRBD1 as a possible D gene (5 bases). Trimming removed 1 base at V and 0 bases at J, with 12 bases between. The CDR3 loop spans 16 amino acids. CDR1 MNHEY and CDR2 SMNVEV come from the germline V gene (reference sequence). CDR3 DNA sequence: TGTGCCAGCAGTTTATACTCTGGGGGGATGAACACTGAAGCTTTCTTT. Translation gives CASSLYSGGMNTEAFF.

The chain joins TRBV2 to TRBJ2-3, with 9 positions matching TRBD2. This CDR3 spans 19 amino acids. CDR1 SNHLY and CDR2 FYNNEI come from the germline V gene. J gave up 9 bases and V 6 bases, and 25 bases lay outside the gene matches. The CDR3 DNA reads TGTGCCAGCAGCTTAAGTGGGGGGCGGGGCGGGAGGGCCATTCTAACGCAGTATTTT. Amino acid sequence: CASSLSGGRGGRAILTQYF.